A single sample gave rise to the 11 T cell receptor beta chains below, sequenced in a study of shared clonotypes between healthy human individuals. The data were produced by immunoSEQ multiplex PCR, yet TCRdb's version contains in-frame clones alone and is incomplete. The sample records about 2.4 million clones, 90% to 95% being singletons. Source material: naive CD4+ T cells from PBMCs. Subset denoted: CD45RA+ positively selected. The receptors come from a man aged 18-30 years in good health. Some clones in this sample may be carry-over from other donors' samples.

This chain links TRBV5-3 with TRBJ2-1; possible D gene TRBD1, 5 bases. TRBV5-3 counts as an open reading frame of uncertain function. The CDR3 sequence is 11 residues long. V lost 10 bases to trimming and J lost 9 bases, with 14 bases between them. The CDR3 spells CAGRSRGEQFF. The CDR3 coding sequence is TGTGCCGGGCGATCTAGGGGTGAGCAGTTCTTC.

The chain couples TRBV30 to TRBJ1-2; 10 positions agree with TRBD1. J gave up 7 bases and V 2 bases, and 7 bases lay outside the gene matches. Per germline, CDR1 GTSNPN and CDR2 SVGIG (reference sequence). The CDR3 covers 14 residues. CDR3 in amino acids: CAWSTGQGVAGYTF. The DNA for the CDR3 is TGTGCCTGGAGTACCGGACAGGGGGTGGCTGGCTACACCTTC.

This chain links TRBV19 with TRBJ1-3; D unclear. Trimming stripped 7 bases from V and 1 base from J, with 14 bases between. Germline lookup yields CDR1 LNHDA and CDR2 SQIVND (reference sequence). This CDR3 is 15 amino acids long. CDR3 nucleotide sequence: TGTGCCAGTAAAGGAAACCCGTCTTCTGGAAACACCATATATTTT. Its translation is CASKGNPSSGNTIYF.

The V and J genes are TRBV5-8 and TRBJ1-6, with D possibly TRBD1 on 6 matching bases. The CDR3 runs to 14 residues. CDR1 and CDR2 (germline): SGHTS, YDEGEE. V lost 1 base, J lost 14 bases, and 16 bases lay in between. The CDR3 DNA reads as TGTGCCAGCAGCTTGATGGGGGCTTTTATCACCCTCCACTTT. This gives the protein CASSLMGAFITLHF.

The rearrangement uses TRBV19 and TRBJ2-7; D unclear. The CDR3 covers 15 residues. V lost 4 bases to trimming and J lost 5 bases, with 18 bases between them. The germline CDR1 and CDR2 sequences are LNHDA and SQIVND (reference sequence). The CDR3 DNA sequence: TGTGCCAGTAGTAGGTATCGACTTGAGGCCCACGAGCAGTACTTC. As protein: CASSRYRLEAHEQYF. Full variable domain (remainder filled in from reference TRBV19 and TRBJ2-7): DGGITQSPKYLFRKEGQNVTLSCEQNLNHDAMYWYRQDPGQGLRLIYYSQIVNDFQKGDIAEGYSVSREKKESFPLTVTSAQKNPTAFYLCASSRYRLEAHEQYFGPGTRLTVT.

This sequence joins TRBV29-1 and TRBJ2-6; D is perhaps TRBD1 (6 bases). Looked up from germline, CDR1 is SQVTM and CDR2 is ANQGSEA. This CDR3 has 17 amino acids. V was pared by 4 bases and J by 0 bases, with 16 bases between. The CDR3 region has the DNA TGCAGCGTTGCGGGACACAAAGATATCTCTGGGGCCAACGTCCTGACTTTC. This sequence encodes CSVAGHKDISGANVLTF.

The V and J genes are TRBV28 and TRBJ1-4; D is ambiguous. Trimming stripped 5 bases from V and 12 bases from J, with 19 bases between. CDR1 is MDHEN and CDR2 is SYDVKM in the germline V gene. There are 14 residues in the CDR3. This CDR3 reads CASSLRATRTELFF. CDR3 sequence (DNA): TGTGCCAGCAGTCTCCGAGCGACCCGGACGGAACTGTTTTTT. The full variable domain, completed using reference TRBV28 and TRBJ1-4, is DVKVTQSSRYLVKRTGEKVFLECVQDMDHENMFWYRQDPGLGLRLIYFSYDVKMKEKGDIPEGYSVSREKKERFSLILESASTNQTSMYLCASSLRATRTELFFGSGTQLSVL.

Comments on this clone: A junction boundary mismatches the germline segment, possibly from a read error. The CDR3 nucleotides are TGTGCCAGCATCTTATGGGCATCCAGCTCCTACGAGCAGTACTTC. It codes for CASILWASSSYEQYF. V and J are TRBV7-9 and TRBJ2-7; D not resolved. Per germline, CDR1 SEHNR and CDR2 FQNEAQ (reference sequence). CDR3 size: 15 residues.

CDR3 sequence: CASSLVGQGFIEQYF. Written as DNA, the CDR3 is TGTGCCAGCAGTTTAGTGGGACAGGGGTTCATCGAGCAGTACTTC. The gene calls are TRBV28 and TRBJ2-7, with TRBD1 matching 10 bases. CDR3 length: 15 residues. Trimming took 2 bases from V and 6 from J; bases not matched to a gene: 7. In germline, CDR1 is MDHEN, CDR2 SYDVKM.

The rearrangement links TRBV29-1 to TRBJ1-2, with D tentatively TRBD1 (5 bases). V was trimmed by 7 bases and J by 1 base, leaving 16 bases between them. The CDR3 is 14 amino acids. The germline V gene encodes CDR1 SQVTM and CDR2 ANQGSEA. The CDR3 reads CSAWDWGSNYGYTF. The CDR3 DNA follows: TGCAGCGCCTGGGATTGGGGGAGTAACTATGGCTACACCTTC.

Points on this clone: This sample also contains other DNA sequences that code for the same CDR3. The chain joins TRBV18 to TRBJ2-5; possibly TRBD2 for D (5 bases). In germline, CDR1 is KGHSH, CDR2 LQKENI. Trimming removed 2 bases from V and 4 bases from J, with 8 bases in between. This CDR3 region has 13 residues. The chain's CDR3 is CASSPGRVETQYF. The CDR3 nucleotides read TGTGCCAGCTCACCAGGGCGGGTAGAGACCCAGTACTTC.